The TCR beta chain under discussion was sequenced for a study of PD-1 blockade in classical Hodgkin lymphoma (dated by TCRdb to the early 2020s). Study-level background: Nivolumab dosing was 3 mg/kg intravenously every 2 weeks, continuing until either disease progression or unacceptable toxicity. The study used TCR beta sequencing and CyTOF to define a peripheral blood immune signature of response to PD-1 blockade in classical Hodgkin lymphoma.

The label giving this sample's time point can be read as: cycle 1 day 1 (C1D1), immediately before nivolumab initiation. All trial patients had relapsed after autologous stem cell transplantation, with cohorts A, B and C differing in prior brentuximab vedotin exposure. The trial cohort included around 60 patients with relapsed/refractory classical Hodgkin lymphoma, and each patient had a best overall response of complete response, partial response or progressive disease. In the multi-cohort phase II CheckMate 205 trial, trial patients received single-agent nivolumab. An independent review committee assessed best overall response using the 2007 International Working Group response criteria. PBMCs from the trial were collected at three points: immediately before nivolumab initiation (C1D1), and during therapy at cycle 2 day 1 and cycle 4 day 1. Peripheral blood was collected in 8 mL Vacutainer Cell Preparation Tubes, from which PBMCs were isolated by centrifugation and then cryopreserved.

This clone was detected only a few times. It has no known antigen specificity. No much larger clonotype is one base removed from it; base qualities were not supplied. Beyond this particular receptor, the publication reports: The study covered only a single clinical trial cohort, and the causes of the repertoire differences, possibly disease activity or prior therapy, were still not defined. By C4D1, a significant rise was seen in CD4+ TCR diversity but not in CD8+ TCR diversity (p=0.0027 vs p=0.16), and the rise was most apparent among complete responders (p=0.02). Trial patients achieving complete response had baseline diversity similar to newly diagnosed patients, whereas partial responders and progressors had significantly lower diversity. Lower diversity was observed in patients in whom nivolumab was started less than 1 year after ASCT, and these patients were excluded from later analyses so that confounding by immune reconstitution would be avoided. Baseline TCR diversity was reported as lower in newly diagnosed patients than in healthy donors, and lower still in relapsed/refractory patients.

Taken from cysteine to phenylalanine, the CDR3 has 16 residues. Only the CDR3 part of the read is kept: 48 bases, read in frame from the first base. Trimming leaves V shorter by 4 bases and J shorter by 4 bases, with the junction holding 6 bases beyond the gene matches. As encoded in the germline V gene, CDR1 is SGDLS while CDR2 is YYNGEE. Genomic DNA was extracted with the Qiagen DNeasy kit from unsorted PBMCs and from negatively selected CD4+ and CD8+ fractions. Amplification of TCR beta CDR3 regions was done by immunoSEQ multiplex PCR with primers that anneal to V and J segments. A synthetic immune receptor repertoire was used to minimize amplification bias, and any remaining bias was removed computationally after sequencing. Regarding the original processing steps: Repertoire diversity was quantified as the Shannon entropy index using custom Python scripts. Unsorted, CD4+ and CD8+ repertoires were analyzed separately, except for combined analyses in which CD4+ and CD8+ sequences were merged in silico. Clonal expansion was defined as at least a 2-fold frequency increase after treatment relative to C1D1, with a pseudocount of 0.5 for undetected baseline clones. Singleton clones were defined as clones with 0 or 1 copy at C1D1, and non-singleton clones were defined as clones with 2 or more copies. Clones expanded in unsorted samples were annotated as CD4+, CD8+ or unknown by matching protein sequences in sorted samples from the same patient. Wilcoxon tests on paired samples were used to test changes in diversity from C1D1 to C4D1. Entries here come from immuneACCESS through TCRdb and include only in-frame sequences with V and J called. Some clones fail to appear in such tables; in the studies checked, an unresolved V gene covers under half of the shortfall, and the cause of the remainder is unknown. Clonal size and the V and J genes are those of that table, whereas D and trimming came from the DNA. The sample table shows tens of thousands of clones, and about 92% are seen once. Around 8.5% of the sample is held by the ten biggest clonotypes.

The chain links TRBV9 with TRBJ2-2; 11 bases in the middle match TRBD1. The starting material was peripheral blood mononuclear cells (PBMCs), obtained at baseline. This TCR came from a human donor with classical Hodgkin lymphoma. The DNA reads TGTGCCAGCAGCCCGTCCGGGACAGGGGGCACCGGGGAGCTGTTTTTT. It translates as CASSPSGTGGTGELFF.